The text below deals with one TCR beta chain. These data originate in a study of blood T cell repertoires in COVID-19. Per the authors' pipeline: It was from reference gene primer amplification that nucleated cell counts were estimated. Profiling relied on immunoSEQ multiplex PCR, and the TCRdb table lists in-frame clones only, not all of them. Clone size and V and J calls were adopted from that table, with D and trimming inferred from the DNA. The sample carries 400,000 to 550,000 clones, 70% to 90% recorded once. CDR3 length equals 14 residues. With 6 bases clipped from V and 5 bases from J, the junction kept 5 bases outside the gene matches. The germline CDR1 and CDR2 sequences are WNHNN and SYGVQD (reference sequence). Clinical history reported by participants formed the basis on which cohorts were assigned.

Sequenced: PBMCs or T cells enriched from blood (not recorded which). The chain employs TRBV10-1 and TRBJ2-2; 8 positions agree with TRBD1. The receptor was derived from a woman aged 18-29 years with acute COVID-19. CDR3 sequence reads: CASRTGQETGELFF. CDR3 nucleotides: TGCGCCAGCAGGACGGGACAGGAGACCGGGGAGCTGTTTTTT.